Listed below are T cell receptor beta chains from one sample, sequenced in a study of response to subunit inactivated influenza vaccine. Using its own MiXCR run on the RT-PCR reads, TCRdb lists one record per CDR3 protein. The sample has about 500,000 distinct CDR3 sequences; 16% are singletons. The sample was CD4+ T cells sorted from PBMCs, taken less than 30 months after vaccination. The receptors stem from a man between 45 and 75 years old who received an inactivated influenza vaccine. The CDR3 runs from the conserved cysteine through the conserved F or W. A D gene is named only where the DNA matches it firmly. Some rows mark clone size as missing; the rest say once, few, many or name a class of expanded clone.

TRBJ1-1	TRBD1	TRBV6-1	NA	TGTGCCAGCAGTCAAATTTCGTCAGGGGGCAGGACTGAAGCTTTCTTT	CASSQISSGGRTEAFF
TRBJ2-1	TRBD2	TRBV14	few	TGTGCCAGCAGCCCCCCCAGCGGGAGGGCCGGTGAGCAGTTCTTC	CASSPPSGRAGEQFF
TRBJ1-5	NA	TRBV18	NA	TGTGCCAGCTCACGAGCAAGGGATCAGCCCCAGCATTTT	CASSRARDQPQHF
TRBJ1-1	TRBD1	TRBV5-1	NA	TGCGCCAGCAGCTTCACAGGGGGCCTGAACACTGAAGCTTTCTTT	CASSFTGGLNTEAFF
TRBJ1-1	TRBD1	TRBV5-1	NA	TGCGCCAGCAGCTCGGGACAGGAAGGTGAAGCTTTCTTT	CASSSGQEGEAFF
TRBJ1-4	NA	TRBV19	few	TGTGCCAGACAGACCGGGACGGACCTTGAAAAACTGTTTTTT	CARQTGTDLEKLFF
TRBJ2-7	TRBD2	TRBV9	few	TGTGCCAGCAGCGGATCCTCCAGGACTAGCGGGATAGGCGAGCAGTACTTC	CASSGSSRTSGIGEQYF
TRBJ2-7	TRBD1	TRBV10-1	NA	TGCGCCAGCAGTGATACCGGGACAGGGGGGACCGAGCAGTACTTC	CASSDTGTGGTEQYF
TRBJ2-1	NA	TRBV7-2	NA	TGTGCCAGCAGCTTAGAGGGGTACACCTCCTACAATGAGCAGTTCTTC	CASSLEGYTSYNEQFF
TRBJ2-1	NA	TRBV2	NA	TGTGCCAGCACTCGGGACAACTACAATGAGCAGTTCTTC	CASTRDNYNEQFF
TRBJ2-1	TRBD2	TRBV11-2	NA	TGTGCCAGCAGCCGGACCTGGACCGGGAACCGACTAGCGGGAGGGAGTGAGCAGTTCTTC	CASSRTWTGNRLAGGSEQFF
TRBJ2-1	NA	TRBV4-3	NA	TGCGCCAGCAGCCAGCGCGAGCGGCCCTACAATGAGCAGTTCTTC	CASSQRERPYNEQFF
TRBJ2-7	NA	TRBV30	NA	TGTGCCGCGGGCCGCCACTACGAGCAGTACTTC	CAAGRHYEQYF
TRBJ2-1	TRBD1	TRBV20-1	NA	TGCAGTGCCCACCGACCGGGACAGGGGATTCTTAATGAGCAGTTCTTC	CSAHRPGQGILNEQFF
TRBJ2-1	TRBD2	TRBV2	once	TGTGCCAGCGGACTAGCGGCCCGTGCTGAGCAGTTCTTC	CASGLAARAEQFF
TRBJ2-3	NA	TRBV15	many	TGTGCCACCAGTGGTCCACTAGTCGGTGGGGATACGCAGTATTTT	CATSGPLVGGDTQYF
TRBJ2-3	NA	TRBV12-3/TRBV12-4	NA	TGTGCCAGCAGTTTAGGAGGGGGGCAGTATTTT	CASSLGGGQYF
TRBJ2-7	NA	TRBV20-1	few	TGCAGTGCTAGATCGACAGGAACCTACGAGCAGTACTTC	CSARSTGTYEQYF
TRBJ1-5	TRBD1	TRBV5-6	NA	TGTGCCAGCAGCTTTAGACAGGGTATAAATCAGCCCCAGCATTTT	CASSFRQGINQPQHF
TRBJ2-1	TRBD1	TRBV29-1	many	TGCAGCGTTGAATTAGACAGGGGGCCTTATAATGAGCAGTTCTTC	CSVELDRGPYNEQFF
TRBJ2-2	TRBD1	TRBV12-3/TRBV12-4	many	TGTGCCAGCAGTTTACAGGGGGAAAACGGGGAGCTGTTTTTT	CASSLQGENGELFF
TRBJ2-7	NA	TRBV7-9	NA	TGTGCCAGCAGCTCGATGGGGACACTAGTCTACGAGCAGTACTTC	CASSSMGTLVYEQYF
TRBJ2-2	NA	TRBV5-1	NA	TGCGCCAGCAGCTTGGAGGGTCCGGCTGGGGAGCTGTTTTTT	CASSLEGPAGELFF
TRBJ1-1	NA	TRBV29-1	few	TGCAGCGCGGGGGAAATAGCTGAAGCTTTCTTT	CSAGEIAEAFF
TRBJ1-1	NA	TRBV20-1	few	TGCAGTGCTAGAGATCCGGGAGGAAGCACTGAAGCTTTCTTT	CSARDPGGSTEAFF
TRBJ2-5	TRBD1	TRBV11-2	NA	TGTGCCAGCTGCTTAGGGGCAGGGGGTCAAGAGACCCAGTACTTC	CASCLGAGGQETQYF
TRBJ1-1	TRBD1	TRBV6-1	few	TGTGCCAGCAGTACACCGGGACAGGGAACTGAAGCTTTCTTT	CASSTPGQGTEAFF
TRBJ2-5	NA	TRBV5-1	few	TGCGCCAGCAGCCGCTCGGAATTCCAAGAGACCCAGTACTTC	CASSRSEFQETQYF
TRBJ2-5	TRBD1	TRBV24-1	NA	TGTGCCACCAGTGACCCCGGGACAGGGAATCAAGAGACCCAGTACTTC	CATSDPGTGNQETQYF
TRBJ2-5	TRBD2	TRBV5-1	many	TGCGCCAGCAGCTTGCTACTAGCGGGGGCGGGGGAGACCCAGTACTTC	CASSLLLAGAGETQYF
TRBJ1-6	NA	TRBV20-1	NA	TGCAGTGCGGATTCAGGGTACAATTCACCCCTCCACTTT	CSADSGYNSPLHF
TRBJ2-3	NA	TRBV5-1	few	TGCGCCAGCAGTCCCGGGACGAACTCAGATACGCAGTATTTT	CASSPGTNSDTQYF
TRBJ2-1	NA	TRBV6-1	few	TGTGCCAGCAGACGGGAACAAGCCTACAATGAGCAGTTCTTC	CASRREQAYNEQFF
TRBJ2-7	NA	TRBV7-9	many	TGTGCCAGCAGCTTCTTACTTGACGAGCAGTACTTC	CASSFLLDEQYF
TRBJ1-1	NA	TRBV5-4	many	TGTGCCAGCAGCTCCGCTCCGAACACTGAAGCTTTCTTT	CASSSAPNTEAFF
TRBJ2-1	NA	TRBV5-8	NA	TGTGCCAGCAGCTTGTCTTTCCAGGAGATTTACAATGAGCAGTTCTTC	CASSLSFQEIYNEQFF
TRBJ2-5	NA	TRBV5-1	NA	TGCGCCAGCAGCTTGGATGGCAGGATGAGGGCCCAGTACTTC	CASSLDGRMRAQYF
TRBJ2-1	NA	TRBV11-2	NA	TGTGCCAGCAGCTCCGGGCCTAAAGATGAGCAGTTCTTC	CASSSGPKDEQFF
TRBJ1-3	NA	TRBV7-2	few	TGTGCCAGCAGCCGACAGGTCTCTGGAAACACCATATATTTT	CASSRQVSGNTIYF
TRBJ2-3	TRBD2	TRBV24-1	NA	TGTGCCACCAGTGACCCCCAGCGGGAGGGCCTCGATACGCAGTATTTT	CATSDPQREGLDTQYF
TRBJ2-7	NA	TRBV6-1	many	TGTGCCAGCAGTGGACGCAAGAGCTCCTACGAGCAGTACTTC	CASSGRKSSYEQYF
TRBJ1-1	TRBD1	TRBV11-2	NA	TGTGCCAGCAGCTTTGGGACAGGGGTGAACACTGAAGCTTTCTTT	CASSFGTGVNTEAFF
TRBJ1-1	NA	TRBV6-1	NA	TGTGCCAGCGGTGGGCCTTATAGGGACCCTGAAGCTTTCTTT	CASGGPYRDPEAFF